A single T cell receptor beta chain is shown here with its context. The sample belongs to a study of OX40 agonist ivuxolimab in advanced cancers. Overall study context: Three patients, one with hepatocellular carcinoma and two with cutaneous melanoma, achieved partial responses.

This table comes from immunoSEQ multiplex PCR, and its TCRdb copy is limited to in-frame clones, with some not included. The profile covers some 85,000 clones, with about 89% appearing a single time and 1.6% taken by the ten largest. The CDR3 spans 16 residues. Germline CDR1 and CDR2: SGHRS and YFSETQ. Germline trimming cut 4 bases from V and 5 bases from J; bases unmatched to any gene: 13. This TCR was recovered from an adult with an advanced solid tumor such as melanoma, head and neck, liver or kidney cancer. This specimen was CD4+ or CD8+ T cells sorted from blood, taken in a trial of the OX40 agonist ivuxolimab. This chain joins TRBV5-1 and TRBJ2-7, with TRBD1 identical over 9 bases. CDR3 in amino acids: CASSGVPGQGRDEQYF. The CDR3 nucleotides are TGCGCCAGCAGCGGCGTCCCGGGACAGGGTAGGGACGAGCAGTACTTC.